This passage covers 27 T cell receptor beta chains from one sample sequenced in a study of OX40 agonist ivuxolimab in advanced cancers. Repertoires were generated with immunoSEQ multiplex PCR, while TCRdb's copy carries only in-frame clones and drops some. This table has about 49,000 clones, about three quarters appearing once. The sequences come from CD4+ or CD8+ T cells sorted from blood, collected in a trial of the OX40 agonist ivuxolimab. The receptors originated from an adult with an advanced solid tumor such as melanoma, head and neck, liver or kidney cancer.

The genes are TRBV30 and TRBJ2-7; maybe TRBD1 (6 bases). Germline lookup yields CDR1 GTSNPN and CDR2 SVGIG (reference sequence). V gave up 2 bases and J gave up 1 base, with 21 bases separating them. This CDR3 region has 17 residues. The CDR3 nucleotides read TGTGCCTGGAGTTCCAAGTCCTCCGGGACAATATCCTACGAGCAGTACTTC. As protein: CAWSSKSSGTISYEQYF.

The rearrangement links TRBV13 to TRBJ2-7; D unresolved. Trimming cost V 6 bases and J 2 bases, with 8 bases left between them. This CDR3 comprises 12 residues. In germline, CDR1 is PRHDT, CDR2 FYEKMQ (reference sequence). The CDR3 DNA sequence: TGTGCCAGCAGTCCCCCTACCTACGAGCAGTACTTC. The encoded protein is CASSPPTYEQYF.

This clone showed up just a few times. V usage is TRBV6-6 and J usage is TRBJ2-7, with 7 bases that match TRBD2. Germline CDR1 MNHNY, CDR2 SVGAGI (reference sequence). The CDR3 sequence is 15 residues long. Trimming took 5 bases from V and 3 from J; bases not matched to a gene: 10. The CDR3 DNA reads as TGTGCCAGCAGTACGGGAGGCGACGGTTACTACGAGCAGTACTTC. Translated, it gives CASSTGGDGYYEQYF.

The chain couples TRBV10-3 to TRBJ2-2, with D possibly called TRBD1 or TRBD2 (6 bases each). Germline V lookup: CDR1 ENHRY, CDR2 SYGVKD. Between the trimmed V and J ends, which lost 3 bases and 2 bases, there was a span of 13 bases. CDR3 length: 16 amino acids. The CDR3 loop is CAISDGGRINTGELFF. For the CDR3, the DNA is TGTGCCATCAGTGACGGGGGCAGGATTAACACCGGGGAGCTGTTTTTT.

The rearrangement links TRBV10-3 to TRBJ2-7; 10 bases match TRBD1. The CDR3 extends over 14 amino acids. The V segment lost 6 bases and the J segment 5 bases; nucleotides outside the gene matches: 7. Germline loops: CDR1 ENHRY, CDR2 SYGVKD. The CDR3 reads CAIRQTGGSNEQYF. In nucleotides, the CDR3 is TGTGCCATCAGACAGACAGGGGGCTCAAACGAGCAGTACTTC.

The chain links TRBV5-1 to TRBJ2-3; 8 bases are a match to TRBD2. CDR1 is SGHRS, CDR2 YFSETQ, per germline. The CDR3 spans 16 residues. The ends lost 0 bases at V and 4 bases at J; junction bases unmatched: 7. CDR3: CASSLGGAGVSDTQYF. The DNA for the CDR3 is TGCGCCAGCAGCTTGGGTGGAGCGGGAGTCTCAGATACGCAGTATTTT.

This clone was recorded once. The chain carries TRBV7-9 and TRBJ2-4, with unresolved D. Per germline, CDR1 SEHNR and CDR2 FQNEAQ (reference sequence). Trimming left V 4 bases short and J 5 bases short, with 12 bases between. The CDR3 covers 14 residues. CDR3 residues: CASSSWGIENIQYF. CDR3 nucleotide sequence: TGTGCCAGCAGCTCCTGGGGTATTGAAAACATTCAGTACTTC.

This chain joins TRBV19 and TRBJ2-3, with TRBD2 matching over 16 bases. Per the germline V gene, CDR1 is LNHDA and CDR2 is SQIVND (reference sequence). The junction had 8 bases not matched to a gene; V was cut back by 5 bases and J by 3 bases. This CDR3 spans 18 amino acids. DNA of the CDR3: TGTGCCAGTAGTTTGGGACTAGCGGGAGGGCTGGGAACAGATACGCAGTATTTT. This encodes CASSLGLAGGLGTDTQYF.

The J gene is TRBJ1-1, the V gene TRBV9, with D tentatively TRBD1 (5 bases). Trimming shortened V by 6 bases and J by 4 bases, and 19 bases separated the two germline ends. Germline loops: CDR1 SGDLS, CDR2 YYNGEE. CDR3 length: 15 residues. The CDR3, as DNA: TGTGCCAGCATCGGGGTCGGGGGATCTAGCACTGAAGCTTTCTTT. This encodes CASIGVGGSSTEAFF.

This chain connects TRBV10-3 to TRBJ1-3, with D unresolved. The CDR3 totals 16 residues. The germline gives CDR1 ENHRY, CDR2 SYGVKD. The V gene lost 3 bases and the J gene lost 0 bases, with 12 bases spanning the gap. For the CDR3, the DNA is TGTGCCATCAGTGACCCGGTGACCGACTCTGGAAACACCATATATTTT. Residues: CAISDPVTDSGNTIYF.

This clone has just a few counts. The genes are TRBV4-1 and TRBJ1-6; unclear D gene. This CDR3 is built from 15 residues. From germline, CDR1 is MGHRA and CDR2 YSYEKL. Trimming stripped 1 base from V and 7 bases from J, with 11 bases between. The CDR3 loop reads CASSQAIPLNSPLHF. As DNA, the CDR3 is TGCGCCAGCAGCCAAGCGATACCGCTAAATTCACCCCTCCACTTT.

The chain has TRBV7-9 and TRBJ1-2; the D gene is possibly TRBD1 (6 bases). This CDR3 contains 14 residues. The germline V and J ends were trimmed by 2 bases and 4 bases, with 11 bases remaining between them. CDR1 is SEHNR and CDR2 is FQNEAQ in the germline V gene (reference sequence). The CDR3, as DNA: TGTGCCAGCAGCTTAAACAGGGACACCTATGGCTACACCTTC. Protein: CASSLNRDTYGYTF.

The chain has TRBV5-1 and TRBJ2-5, with 10 bases fitting TRBD2. V trimming: 4 bases; J trimming: 3 bases; junction bases outside the gene matches: 3. Germline V gene lookup returns CDR1 SGHRS and CDR2 YFSETQ. This CDR3 region has 14 residues. The DNA of the CDR3 is TGCGCCAGCAGCGCCACTAGCGGGGAAGAGACCCAGTACTTC. Its translation: CASSATSGEETQYF. Using reference TRBV5-1 and TRBJ2-5 for the parts outside the CDR3, the full variable domain is KAGVTQTPRYLIKTRGQQVTLSCSPISGHRSVSWYQQTPGQGLQFLFEYFSETQRNKGNFPGRFSGRQFSNSRSEMNVSTLELGDSALYLCASSATSGEETQYFGPGTRLLVL.

The genes are TRBV7-9 and TRBJ2-1; D might be TRBD2 (5 bases). There are 13 residues in the CDR3. Germline CDR1 is SEHNR and CDR2 is FQNEAQ (reference sequence). V was shortened by 4 bases and J by 5 bases, with 9 bases between the two germline ends. The CDR3 region is CASSSPGNNEQFF. For the CDR3, the DNA is TGTGCCAGCAGCTCCCCCGGGAACAATGAGCAGTTCTTC.

This clone was found a few times. This chain joins TRBV11-3 and TRBJ1-1; D not certain. V was cut by 6 bases and J by 1 base, with 9 bases left in between. This CDR3 has 13 amino acids. CDR1 and CDR2 from the germline V gene are SGHNT and YENEEA. The CDR3 sequence is CASSQWENTEAFF. In DNA, the CDR3 is TGTGCCAGCAGTCAGTGGGAGAACACTGAAGCTTTCTTT.

The rearrangement uses TRBV6-5 and TRBJ2-1; D possibly uses TRBD1 or TRBD2 (5 bases each). V lost 4 bases to trimming and J lost 7 bases, with 20 bases between them. Looked up from germline, CDR1 is MNHEY and CDR2 is SVGAGI. This CDR3 comprises 16 residues. The CDR3: CASSSHQGVGVNEQFF. CDR3 DNA: TGTGCCAGCAGTTCCCACCAGGGAGTAGGCGTAAATGAGCAGTTCTTC.

This clone was seen more than once but under ten times. The V and J genes are TRBV19 and TRBJ1-5; 9 bases fit TRBD1. V lost 5 bases to trimming and J lost 5 bases; unmatched junction nucleotides: 1. The CDR3 loop spans 13 amino acids. The germline V gene has CDR1 LNHDA and CDR2 SQIVND (reference sequence). CDR3 in amino acids: CASSGTGYQPQHF. The CDR3 region has the DNA TGTGCCAGTAGTGGGACAGGGTATCAGCCCCAGCATTTT.

This chain uses TRBV18 with TRBJ2-5; D may be TRBD2 (6 bases). Deletions cut 4 bases from V and 5 bases from J, with 20 bases between. The CDR3 runs to 16 residues. Looked up from germline, CDR1 is KGHSH and CDR2 is LQKENI. CDR3 in DNA: TGTGCCAGCTCACTAACCATAGCGGCATTTGGGGAGACCCAGTACTTC. This translates into CASSLTIAAFGETQYF.

V gene TRBV30 combines with J gene TRBJ1-1; TRBD1 might be the D (6 bases). The CDR3 spans 16 residues. V shed 2 bases and J shed 0 bases, with 16 bases lying between them. The V gene's germline CDR1 is GTSNPN and CDR2 SVGIG (reference sequence). CDR3 in amino acids: CAWSFMGAIMNTEAFF. For the CDR3, the DNA is TGTGCCTGGAGTTTTATGGGGGCGATTATGAACACTGAAGCTTTCTTT.

V usage is TRBV9 and J usage is TRBJ1-2; TRBD1 matches at 9 bases. The CDR3 extends over 13 amino acids. J gave up 8 bases and V 2 bases, and 4 bases lay outside the gene matches. From germline, CDR1 is SGDLS and CDR2 YYNGEE. CDR3 amino acids: CASSVGTGWGYTF. Written as DNA, the CDR3 is TGTGCCAGCAGCGTGGGGACAGGGTGGGGCTACACCTTC.

V and J are TRBV27 and TRBJ1-6; D possibly corresponds to TRBD1 (6 bases). CDR1 is MNHEY, CDR2 SMNVEV, per germline (reference sequence). The CDR3 totals 13 residues. Trimming took off 7 bases at V and 9 bases at J, with 13 bases between the two ends. The CDR3 region has the DNA TGTGCCAGCACCCCATTACAGGGTTCACCCCTCCACTTT. This translates into CASTPLQGSPLHF.

The table lists this clone with a few counts. The chain links TRBV27 to TRBJ2-1; the D is unclear. V lost 1 base, J lost 2 bases, and 3 bases lay in between. CDR1 is MNHEY, CDR2 SMNVEV, per germline (reference sequence). The CDR3 has 13 amino acids. The CDR3 DNA sequence: TGTGCCAGCAGTTTATTACCCTACAATGAGCAGTTCTTC. It specifies CASSLLPYNEQFF.

V and J are TRBV19 and TRBJ1-3; no reliable D call. Germline CDR1 reads LNHDA; CDR2 reads SQIVND (reference sequence). CDR3 length: 15 residues. V gave up 3 bases and J gave up 0 bases, with 9 bases separating them. The CDR3 reads CASSMEAYSGNTIYF. For the CDR3, the DNA is TGTGCCAGTAGTATGGAGGCATACTCTGGAAACACCATATATTTT. The whole variable domain, remainder taken from reference TRBV19 and TRBJ1-3, is DGGITQSPKYLFRKEGQNVTLSCEQNLNHDAMYWYRQDPGQGLRLIYYSQIVNDFQKGDIAEGYSVSREKKESFPLTVTSAQKNPTAFYLCASSMEAYSGNTIYFGEGSWLTVV.

The genes are TRBV2 and TRBJ2-7; D possibly corresponds to TRBD1 (5 bases). The CDR3 is 13 residues long. V lost 3 bases, J lost 3 bases, and 9 bases lay in between. Germline values: CDR1 SNHLY, CDR2 FYNNEI. CDR3 amino acids: CASSENRHYEQYF. In DNA form, the CDR3 reads TGTGCCAGCAGTGAGAACAGGCACTACGAGCAGTACTTC.

The V call is TRBV5-6, the J call TRBJ2-3, with unresolved D. V was trimmed by 0 bases and J by 1 base, leaving 9 bases between them. There are 15 residues in the CDR3. The V gene's germline CDR1 is SGHDT and CDR2 YYEEEE. The CDR3 DNA follows: TGTGCCAGCAGCTTGGTACCTGGGGGCACAGATACGCAGTATTTT. Residues: CASSLVPGGTDTQYF.

This clone was counted once. The chain employs TRBV9 and TRBJ2-1, with 10 positions matching TRBD2. V trimming: 0 bases; J trimming: 10 bases; junction bases outside the gene matches: 7. This CDR3 has 15 residues. Germline V gives CDR1 SGDLS, CDR2 YYNGEE. CDR3 DNA sequence: TGTGCCAGCAGCGTAGAGCTAGCGGGAGTTATCGAGCAGTTCTTC. It translates to CASSVELAGVIEQFF.

The J gene is TRBJ2-7, the V gene TRBV10-1; TRBD2 agrees at 8 bases. V lost 3 bases, J lost 3 bases, and 10 bases stayed unmatched. The CDR3 has 16 residues. The germline V gene encodes CDR1 WNHNN and CDR2 SYGVQD (reference sequence). DNA for the CDR3: TGCGCCAGCAGTGATCCGAGTGGGAGCGGGGGCTACGAGCAGTACTTC. Encoded protein: CASSDPSGSGGYEQYF.